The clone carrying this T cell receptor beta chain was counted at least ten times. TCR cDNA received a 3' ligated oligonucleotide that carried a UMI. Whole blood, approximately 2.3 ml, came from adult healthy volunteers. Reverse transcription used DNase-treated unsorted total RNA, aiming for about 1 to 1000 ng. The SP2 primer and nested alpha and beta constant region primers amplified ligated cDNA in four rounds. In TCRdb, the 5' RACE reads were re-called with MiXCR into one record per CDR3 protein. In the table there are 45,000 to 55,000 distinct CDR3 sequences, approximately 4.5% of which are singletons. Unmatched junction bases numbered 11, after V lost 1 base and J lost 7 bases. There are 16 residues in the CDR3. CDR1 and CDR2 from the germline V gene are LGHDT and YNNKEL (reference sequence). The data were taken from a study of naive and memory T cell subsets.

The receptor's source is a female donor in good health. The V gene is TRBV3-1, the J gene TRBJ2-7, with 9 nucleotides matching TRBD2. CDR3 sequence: CASSQGSGRPWGEQYF. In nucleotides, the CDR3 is TGTGCCAGCAGCCAAGGCAGCGGGAGGCCCTGGGGGGAGCAGTACTTC.